These 15 T cell receptor beta chains share one sample of origin, sequenced in a study of blood T cell repertoires in COVID-19. Produced via immunoSEQ multiplex PCR; TCRdb's table is partial and in-frame only. This sample has more than 95,000 clones, with 70% to 80% found just once. Sequencing was carried out using peripheral blood. The receptors here all came from a man aged 40-55 years with active or convalescent COVID-19.

The sample holds one count of this clone. This chain connects TRBV7-9 to TRBJ1-5; TRBD1 might be the D (6 bases). CDR3 length equals 15 residues. V lost 1 base to trimming and J lost 1 base, with 8 bases between them. CDR1 is SEHNR and CDR2 is FQNEAQ in the germline V gene (reference sequence). The CDR3 DNA follows: TGTGCCAGCAGCTTAGGGCAGGGGAGCAATCAGCCCCAGCATTTT. The encoded protein is CASSLGQGSNQPQHF.

V and J are TRBV9 and TRBJ2-7, with D possibly being TRBD1 (7 bases). Germline V CDR1 and CDR2: SGDLS, YYNGEE. Trimming took 3 bases from V and 6 from J, leaving 10 bases between them. The CDR3 consists of 12 residues. The CDR3 protein is CASSGRGVEQYF. The CDR3, as DNA: TGTGCCAGCAGCGGCAGGGGGGTCGAGCAGTACTTC.

The count of this clone is one. This chain connects TRBV2 to TRBJ1-6, with D uncertain. Germline values: CDR1 SNHLY, CDR2 FYNNEI. V lost 0 bases and J 9 bases, leaving 6 bases between the germline ends. There are 13 residues in the CDR3. The CDR3 DNA is TGTGCCAGCAGTGAAGCGAACGGTTCACCCCTCCACTTT. This gives the protein CASSEANGSPLHF.

The CDR3 reads CASRVLAGVQNEQFF. CDR3 nucleotides: TGTGCCAGCAGGGTACTAGCGGGAGTCCAGAATGAGCAGTTCTTC. This chain joins TRBV2 and TRBJ2-1; 11 nucleotides line up with TRBD2. V shed 6 bases, J shed 7 bases, and the junction held 8 bases outside the gene matches. In germline, CDR1 is SNHLY, CDR2 FYNNEI. The CDR3 contains 15 residues.

This chain connects TRBV7-9 to TRBJ1-2; D ambiguous. This CDR3 is built from 14 residues. V was trimmed by 6 bases and J by 5 bases, leaving 16 bases between them. The germline V gene encodes CDR1 SEHNR and CDR2 FQNEAQ (reference sequence). CDR3 protein: CASRHPGNLYGYTF. The CDR3 region has the DNA TGTGCCAGCAGACATCCGGGAAACCTGTATGGCTACACCTTC.

The chain joins TRBV4-1 to TRBJ1-5, with TRBD1 as a possible D gene (5 bases). Trimming removed 0 bases from V and 6 bases from J, with 9 bases in between. Germline assignment: CDR1 MGHRA and CDR2 YSYEKL. The CDR3 has 14 amino acids. The CDR3 protein is CASSQDGGAQPQHF. The CDR3 coding sequence is TGCGCCAGCAGCCAAGACGGCGGGGCTCAGCCCCAGCATTTT.

As for this clone: The DNA is left out, because the CDR3 cannot be placed on it with certainty; the CDR3 is given as TCRdb lists it. The chain recombines TRBV21-1 with TRBJ2-1; TRBD2, as called in the table, went unchecked against the DNA. TRBV21-1 is termed a pseudogene. With termini counted, the CDR3 has 16 amino acids. CDR3 region: CASNRVAGGSYNEQFF.

The chain carries TRBV30 and TRBJ2-3, with 8 bases aligning to TRBD1. Germline V gives CDR1 GTSNPN, CDR2 SVGIG (reference sequence). This CDR3 has 15 residues. V lost 2 bases, J lost 3 bases, and 7 bases stayed unmatched. The CDR3 DNA reads as TGTGCCTGGAGTTTTGGACAGGGTGTAACAGATACGCAGTATTTT. It yields the protein CAWSFGQGVTDTQYF.

The rearrangement uses TRBV6-5 and TRBJ1-5; D is perhaps TRBD1 (6 bases). There are 15 residues in the CDR3. Trimming cost V 6 bases and J 0 bases, with 12 bases left between them. The germline gives CDR1 MNHEY, CDR2 SVGAGI. CDR3 nucleotide sequence: TGTGCCAGCAGGGGGGACAAATATAGCAATCAGCCCCAGCATTTT. Amino acids: CASRGDKYSNQPQHF.

The V and J genes are TRBV6-4 and TRBJ1-6; 7 bases are a match to TRBD1. Germline-derived CDR1 and CDR2 are MRHNA and SNTAGT. Trimming at V came to 5 bases and at J to 10 bases, leaving 8 bases not matched to a gene. The CDR3 has 14 residues. The CDR3, as DNA: TGTGCCAGCAGTTCAACAGGGGACCGGTCACCCCTCCACTTT. Translation gives CASSSTGDRSPLHF.

The rearrangement uses TRBV11-2 and TRBJ2-5, with 7 positions matching TRBD1. In germline, CDR1 is SGHAT, CDR2 FQNNGV. The trim removed 5 bases at V and 1 base at J, leaving 10 bases unmatched. The length of the CDR3 is 16 residues. CDR3 coding DNA: TGTGCCAGCAGCCCGGGACAGATAACAACCCAAGAGACCCAGTACTTC. Protein sequence: CASSPGQITTQETQYF.

The CDR3 sequence: CASSYGTSNEQFF. The CDR3 coding sequence is TGTGCCAGCAGTTACGGCACCAGCAATGAGCAGTTCTTC. The rearrangement uses TRBV6-2 or TRBV6-3 and TRBJ2-1; D gene uncertain. This CDR3 is 13 amino acids long. Trimming stripped 2 bases from V and 6 bases from J, with 8 bases between. Germline assignment: CDR1 MNHEY and CDR2 SVGEGT.

The CDR3 bases are TGTGCCAGCAGCCAAGGAGTAGCGACTTACGAGCAGTACTTC. Translating gives CASSQGVATYEQYF. This chain connects TRBV7-2 to TRBJ2-7; the D gene is possibly TRBD2 (5 bases). Germline assignment: CDR1 SGHTA and CDR2 FQGNSA. Trimming removed 5 bases at V and 4 bases at J, with 15 bases between. The CDR3 totals 14 residues.

This clone was picked up one time. The V gene is TRBV5-1, the J gene TRBJ2-3, with 13 positions matching TRBD2. After removal of 3 bases from V and 1 base from J, the junction contained 5 bases not matched to a gene. This CDR3 has 17 amino acids. From germline, CDR1 is SGHRS and CDR2 YFSETQ. The CDR3 spells CASSSDGLAGGTDTQYF. CDR3 sequence (DNA): TGCGCCAGCAGCTCAGACGGACTAGCGGGGGGCACAGATACGCAGTATTTT.

The rearrangement links TRBV27 to TRBJ1-6; D is unclear. V was shortened by 10 bases and J by 6 bases, with 19 bases between the two germline ends. This CDR3 is 15 amino acids long. Germline V gives CDR1 MNHEY, CDR2 SMNVEV (reference sequence). Here the CDR3 DNA reads TGTGCCACGCTAGACGCGTTTGTATTTAATTCACCCCTCCACTTT. Residues: CATLDAFVFNSPLHF.